What follows are 10 T cell receptor beta chains derived from one specimen sequenced in a study of beta chain features in type 1 diabetes (dated by TCRdb to the late 2010s). Library generation was performed with the immunoSEQ multiplex PCR assay. The entire amount of isolated RNA was reverse transcribed using the High Capacity cDNA Reverse Transcription Kit, so the sequenced TCRB transcripts were expressed ones. TCRdb obtained this table from immuneACCESS and retained in-frame rearrangements with V and J assigned. These tables miss some clones; where compared with another copy, unresolved V genes account for less than half of the shortfall, and the remainder is unexplained. For this sample the table gives roughly 610,000 clones, of which about a sixth were detected only once. The top ten clones comprise about 0.093% of the sample. Input material: naive CD4+ T cells from blood. The cell subset or site label, as the study defines it: true naive CD4+ T cells. These receptors all come from a man between 18 and 29 years old in good health.

A few counts support this clone. V and J are TRBV10-3 and TRBJ2-5, with 8 nucleotides matching TRBD1. The CDR3 totals 13 residues. CDR1 and CDR2 from the germline V gene are ENHRY and SYGVKD. Trimming removed 5 bases from V and 5 bases from J; junction bases left unmatched: 4. For the CDR3, the DNA is TGTGCCATCAGTCAGGGGGCGCCGGAGACCCAGTACTTC. Amino acids: CAISQGAPETQYF.

The CDR3 here is CASSLLTGSVSGELFF. The CDR3, as DNA: TGCGCCAGCAGCTTGTTGACAGGTTCGGTCTCCGGGGAGCTGTTTTTT. This sequence joins TRBV5-1 and TRBJ2-2, with D possibly matching TRBD1 (6 bases). CDR3 size: 16 residues. Trimming took 1 base from V and 6 from J, leaving 16 bases between them. Germline CDR1 SGHRS, CDR2 YFSETQ.

This clone was recorded a few times. The chain combines TRBV28 with TRBJ1-2; D possibly corresponds to TRBD1 (5 bases). CDR3 length: 14 amino acids. Trimming removed 5 bases from V and 0 bases from J, with 10 bases in between. Per germline, CDR1 MDHEN and CDR2 SYDVKM. The DNA of the CDR3 is TGTGCCAGCAGTGGGACTCCTCCTAACTATGGCTACACCTTC. The encoded protein is CASSGTPPNYGYTF.

This clone was observed a few times. The rearrangement uses TRBV10-3 and TRBJ2-7, with D unresolved. The CDR3 extends over 13 amino acids. Germline CDR1 is ENHRY and CDR2 is SYGVKD. V was trimmed by 0 bases and J by 4 bases, leaving 7 bases between them. As DNA, the CDR3 is TGTGCCATCAGTGAGTCTCCAGATTACGAGCAGTACTTC. Translation gives CAISESPDYEQYF.

The CDR3 region is CASSPTLGANYGYTF. As DNA, the CDR3 is TGTGCCAGCAGTCCAACCTTGGGGGCTAACTATGGCTACACCTTC. The chain carries TRBV27 and TRBJ1-2, with D perhaps TRBD1 (5 bases). This CDR3 is 15 amino acids long. V was cut by 5 bases and J by 0 bases, with 13 bases left in between. Germline V gene lookup returns CDR1 MNHEY and CDR2 SMNVEV (reference sequence).

This clone has more than one count but fewer than ten. J is TRBJ2-1 and V is TRBV6-5; D is undetermined. Trimming shortened V by 2 bases and J by 0 bases, and 11 bases separated the two germline ends. The germline V gene encodes CDR1 MNHEY and CDR2 SVGAGI. CDR3 length: 16 residues. The CDR3: CASSYARVFSYNEQFF. The CDR3 nucleotides read TGTGCCAGCAGTTACGCCCGGGTTTTCTCCTACAATGAGCAGTTCTTC.

The chain is built from TRBV28 and TRBJ2-5; D is ambiguous. V dropped 10 bases and J dropped 1 base, with 10 bases sitting between them. Looked up from germline, CDR1 is MDHEN and CDR2 is SYDVKM. The CDR3 loop spans 12 amino acids. The CDR3 nucleotides read TGTGCCACCCACGTGTCCCAAGAGACCCAGTACTTC. Residues: CATHVSQETQYF.

The table lists this clone with a few counts. The chain uses TRBV4-3 and TRBJ2-5; 9 bases are shared with TRBD2. Per the germline V gene, CDR1 is LGHNA and CDR2 is YSLEER. The CDR3 runs 18 residues. Trimming took 0 bases from V and 4 from J; bases not matched to a gene: 12. The CDR3 is CASSQDMAGGPSGETQYF. CDR3 nucleotide sequence: TGCGCCAGCAGCCAAGATATGGCGGGAGGGCCCTCAGGAGAGACCCAGTACTTC.

This clone has only a few counts. V usage is TRBV9 and J usage is TRBJ1-1; 7 nucleotides agree with TRBD1. V lost 4 bases to trimming and J lost 6 bases; unmatched junction nucleotides: 12. From germline, CDR1 is SGDLS and CDR2 YYNGEE. This CDR3 has 15 residues. The chain's CDR3 is CASSNTGEILSEAFF. The CDR3 DNA sequence: TGTGCCAGCAGCAATACAGGGGAAATTTTATCTGAAGCTTTCTTT.

This chain uses TRBV28 with TRBJ2-4, with D unresolved. CDR3 length equals 11 residues. V lost 7 bases to trimming and J lost 10 bases, with 11 bases between them. Germline V gives CDR1 MDHEN, CDR2 SYDVKM. The CDR3 DNA reads as TGTGCCAGCATTGGGCGTTGGATTCAGTACTTC. This encodes CASIGRWIQYF.